These 29 T cell receptor beta chains were all obtained from the same sample, sequenced in a study of blood T cell repertoires in COVID-19. Using immunoSEQ multiplex PCR, the repertoire was profiled, and TCRdb retains in-frame clones only, with some absent. Of more than 200,000 clones listed, 75% to 85% are singletons. The sequenced sample consisted of peripheral blood. The receptors were sampled from a woman aged 40 to 50 who had recovered from COVID-19.

The V call is TRBV6-2 or TRBV6-3, the J call TRBJ2-7, with 7 bases identical to TRBD1. Germline loops: CDR1 MNHEY, CDR2 SVGEGT. With V trimmed by 0 bases and J by 0 bases, 5 bases remained unmatched. This CDR3 region has 16 residues. Here the CDR3 DNA reads TGTGCCAGCAGTTACTCCCCAAGGGACAGCTCCTACGAGCAGTACTTC. Protein: CASSYSPRDSSYEQYF.

This clone showed up just once. V is TRBV4-1 and J is TRBJ1-2; perhaps TRBD1 as D (5 bases). Germline CDR1 and CDR2: MGHRA and YSYEKL. V was cut by 4 bases and J by 6 bases, with 12 bases left in between. The CDR3 extends over 13 amino acids. The CDR3, as DNA: TGCGCCAGCAGCCTCACGGGGGAGGATGGCTACACCTTC. It encodes CASSLTGEDGYTF.

This chain links TRBV3-1 (or the pseudogene TRBV3-2) with TRBJ1-2; TRBD1 agrees at 11 bases. The trim removed 6 bases at V and 4 bases at J, leaving 10 bases unmatched. The germline V gene has CDR1 LGHDT and CDR2 YNNKEL (reference sequence). The CDR3 runs 16 residues. The chain's CDR3 is CASSTGTGGPVYGYTF. The DNA for the CDR3 is TGTGCCAGCAGTACAGGGACAGGGGGTCCGGTCTATGGCTACACCTTC.

The V and J genes are TRBV4-3 and TRBJ2-7, with TRBD1 matching over 8 bases. After removal of 3 bases from V and 0 bases from J, the junction contained 4 bases not matched to a gene. Germline loops: CDR1 LGHNA, CDR2 YSLEER. The CDR3 runs to 15 residues. This CDR3 is CASSQIRGLSYEQYF. Written as DNA, the CDR3 is TGCGCCAGCAGCCAGATCAGGGGGCTCTCCTACGAGCAGTACTTC.

The chain recombines TRBV6-2 or TRBV6-3 with TRBJ2-7, with no clear D. This CDR3 is built from 13 residues. CDR1 is MNHEY, CDR2 SVGEGT, per germline. V was shortened by 1 base and J by 7 bases, with 11 bases between the two germline ends. The CDR3 coding sequence is TGTGCCAGCAGTTACTTACTCGTCGGGGAGCAGTACTTC. This translates into CASSYLLVGEQYF.

This chain links TRBV7-2 with TRBJ1-1; 7 bases are shared with TRBD1. The CDR3 contains 13 residues. Germline V gene sequence: CDR1 SGHTA, CDR2 FQGNSA. V shed 2 bases and J 5 bases; nucleotides not matched to a gene: 2. As DNA, the CDR3 is TGTGCCAGCAGCTTAAGGGGGCGAACTGAAGCTTTCTTT. Its protein product is CASSLRGRTEAFF.

The chain employs TRBV28 and TRBJ1-1; maybe TRBD1 (5 bases). CDR3 length: 15 amino acids. Trimming removed 2 bases at V and 1 base at J, with 11 bases between. Per germline, CDR1 MDHEN and CDR2 SYDVKM. CDR3 protein: CASSLGGAANTEAFF. CDR3 coding DNA: TGTGCCAGCAGTTTAGGAGGGGCTGCGAACACTGAAGCTTTCTTT.

There are a few counts of this clone. The V and J genes are TRBV2 and TRBJ1-1, with TRBD1 matching over 7 bases. CDR1 is SNHLY, CDR2 FYNNEI, per germline. The CDR3 spans 13 residues. V lost 6 bases, J lost 3 bases, and 4 bases stayed unmatched. CDR3 amino acids: CASRQGVYTEAFF. The CDR3, as DNA: TGTGCCAGCAGGCAGGGGGTATACACTGAAGCTTTCTTT.

The CDR3 reads CASSLANVAGGLDTQYF. The CDR3 nucleotides are TGTGCCAGCAGCTTAGCGAATGTCGCGGGGGGGTTAGATACGCAGTATTTT. The genes are TRBV7-9 and TRBJ2-3; TRBD2 matches at 9 bases. The V segment lost 0 bases and the J segment 5 bases; nucleotides outside the gene matches: 9. Germline V gene data show CDR1 as SEHNR and CDR2 as FQNEAQ (reference sequence). The CDR3 covers 17 residues.

This chain links TRBV7-6 with TRBJ1-1; D perhaps matches TRBD1 (5 bases). V was shortened by 1 base and J by 0 bases, with 9 bases between the two germline ends. This CDR3 region has 15 residues. In germline, CDR1 is SGHVS, CDR2 FNYEAQ. CDR3 DNA: TGTGCCAGCAGCTTAGACCAGGGAATGAACACTGAAGCTTTCTTT. The encoded protein is CASSLDQGMNTEAFF.

The genes are TRBV10-3 and TRBJ1-1; D not certain. Per germline, CDR1 ENHRY and CDR2 SYGVKD. This CDR3 region has 13 residues. V lost 4 bases and J lost 11, with 17 bases in between. CDR3 in amino acids: CAISAARDTTAFF. CDR3 in DNA: TGTGCCATCAGTGCGGCCCGGGATACTACGGCTTTCTTT.

The chain uses TRBV6-2 or TRBV6-3 and TRBJ1-1; tentative D call: TRBD1 (5 bases). With 3 bases removed from V and 7 bases from J, the gap between germline ends came to 15 bases. The length of the CDR3 is 14 residues. Germline assignment: CDR1 MNHEY and CDR2 SVGEGT. CDR3 sequence reads: CASSYNGAGGEAFF. CDR3 nucleotide sequence: TGTGCCAGCAGTTATAATGGGGCGGGAGGTGAAGCTTTCTTT.

The CDR3 DNA sequence: TGTGCCAGCTCACCACTAGCGGGGGTCTACAATGAGCAGTTCTTC. This encodes CASSPLAGVYNEQFF. The gene calls are TRBV18 and TRBJ2-1, with 9 bases matching TRBD2. This CDR3 has 15 residues. V lost 1 base to trimming and J lost 3 bases; unmatched junction nucleotides: 1. The V gene's germline CDR1 is KGHSH and CDR2 LQKENI.

The rearrangement joins TRBV6-4 to TRBJ2-1, with 7 positions matching TRBD2. The trim removed 5 bases at V and 8 bases at J, leaving 9 bases unmatched. CDR1 and CDR2 from the germline V gene are MRHNA and SNTAGT. The length of the CDR3 is 14 residues. The CDR3 DNA follows: TGTGCCAGCAGTAACCGGGGGGTCGTCGATGAGCAGTTCTTC. Its translation: CASSNRGVVDEQFF.

V gene TRBV2 combines with J gene TRBJ2-7, with 8 bases identical to TRBD1. The CDR3 has 14 residues. V gave up 6 bases and J gave up 1 base; unmatched junction bases: 5. CDR1 SNHLY and CDR2 FYNNEI come from the germline V gene. In DNA form, the CDR3 reads TGTGCCAGCAGCAGGGGGCGAAAGTCCTACGAGCAGTACTTC. Protein product: CASSRGRKSYEQYF.

The chain uses TRBV6-5 and TRBJ2-1; weak D call: TRBD1 (8 bases). The V end was cut by 5 bases, the J end by 6 bases, with 17 bases between. The V gene's germline CDR1 is MNHEY and CDR2 SVGAGI. The CDR3 covers 15 residues. The CDR3 nucleotides are TGTGCCAGCAGTCCTCCTAGCGGACAGGGCAATGAGCAGTTCTTC. Translation: CASSPPSGQGNEQFF.

CDR3: CASSARQGSEAFF. The CDR3 DNA is TGTGCCAGCAGCGCTCGACAGGGATCGGAAGCTTTCTTT. The J gene is TRBJ1-1, the V gene TRBV7-2; 7 bases fit TRBD1. The ends lost 5 bases at V and 8 bases at J; junction bases unmatched: 8. The CDR3 spans 13 residues. Germline V CDR1 and CDR2: SGHTA, FQGNSA.

The genes are TRBV7-3 and TRBJ2-1; TRBD2 matches at 8 bases. The CDR3 loop spans 15 amino acids. Germline lookup yields CDR1 SGHTA and CDR2 FQGTGA. The trim removed 5 bases at V and 4 bases at J, leaving 7 bases unmatched. The CDR3 loop reads CASSPGGPGYNEQFF. CDR3 DNA sequence: TGTGCCAGCAGCCCGGGGGGGCCGGGGTACAATGAGCAGTTCTTC.

This CDR3 reads CARTGTGGTEAFF. DNA of the CDR3: TGTGCCAGAACCGGGACAGGGGGCACTGAAGCTTTCTTT. The rearrangement links TRBV2 to TRBJ1-1; 11 nucleotides align to TRBD1. V lost 9 bases and J lost 4; bases outside the gene matches: 4. Germline V gene sequence: CDR1 SNHLY, CDR2 FYNNEI. The CDR3 totals 13 residues.

The chain links TRBV21-1 to TRBJ1-2; the DNA was not compared with TRBD1, the D call given in the table. TRBV21-1 is given as a pseudogene. The CDR3 is made up of 16 amino acids. The CDR3 coding sequence is TGTGCCAGCAGCAGACAGGGTAAGGTCGTCTGGCAAGGCTACACCTTC. Encoded protein: CASSRQGKVVWQGYTF.

V and J are TRBV28 and TRBJ1-3; D may be TRBD1 (6 bases). V was shortened by 6 bases and J by 1 base, with 7 bases between the two germline ends. The CDR3 length is 13 residues. CDR1 and CDR2 (germline): MDHEN, SYDVKM. The CDR3 nucleotides are TGTGCCAGCAGAACAGGGTCTGGAAACACCATATATTTT. It codes for CASRTGSGNTIYF.

The chain couples TRBV19 to TRBJ1-5; D remains unclear. The germline CDR1 and CDR2 sequences are LNHDA and SQIVND (reference sequence). With 5 bases removed from V and 2 bases from J, the gap between germline ends came to 13 bases. The CDR3 is 15 amino acids. The CDR3 bases are TGTGCCAGTAGTTTTGCGGGGAACGGCAATCAGCCCCAGCATTTT. This sequence encodes CASSFAGNGNQPQHF.

The chain uses TRBV10-3 and TRBJ1-1; D is undetermined. Germline CDR1 reads ENHRY; CDR2 reads SYGVKD. V shed 4 bases and J shed 4 bases, with 7 bases lying between them. CDR3 size: 12 residues. CDR3 sequence: CAISGASTEAFF. In nucleotides, the CDR3 is TGTGCCATCAGTGGGGCCTCCACTGAAGCTTTCTTT.

The chain employs TRBV30 and TRBJ2-5; weak D call: TRBD2 (5 bases). The CDR3 sequence is 13 residues long. V dropped 1 base and J dropped 3 bases, with 9 bases sitting between them. From germline, CDR1 is GTSNPN and CDR2 SVGIG (reference sequence). The CDR3 spells CAWSAGEKETQYF. The CDR3 DNA reads TGTGCCTGGAGTGCCGGGGAAAAAGAGACCCAGTACTTC.

The chain couples TRBV7-2 to TRBJ2-2, with 7 nucleotides matching TRBD2. V lost 2 bases and J lost 4; bases outside the gene matches: 7. In germline, CDR1 is SGHTA, CDR2 FQGNSA. CDR3 size: 16 residues. The CDR3 spells CASSLFSGRGTGELFF. Here the CDR3 DNA reads TGTGCCAGCAGCTTATTCTCAGGGAGGGGCACCGGGGAGCTGTTTTTT.

The V gene is TRBV28, the J gene TRBJ1-2; a weak D match, TRBD1 (6 bases). CDR1 is MDHEN, CDR2 SYDVKM, per germline. This CDR3 spans 15 amino acids. V was pared by 7 bases and J by 0 bases, with 15 bases between. The chain's CDR3 is CASTSEGVTNYGYTF. In nucleotides, the CDR3 is TGTGCCAGCACATCAGAGGGGGTTACTAACTATGGCTACACCTTC.

The chain employs TRBV15 and TRBJ1-1; D is undetermined. This CDR3 is built from 13 residues. With 5 bases removed from V and 6 bases from J, the gap between germline ends came to 13 bases. Germline V gives CDR1 LNHNV, CDR2 YYDKDF (reference sequence). In DNA, the CDR3 is TGTGCCACCAGCTTAGTTCTCGTTGCTGAAGCTTTCTTT. This codes for CATSLVLVAEAFF.

This chain links TRBV5-1 with TRBJ2-1, with D uncertain. CDR1 SGHRS and CDR2 YFSETQ come from the germline V gene. The V end lost 4 bases, the J end lost 7 bases, and 9 bases lay between the germline ends. The CDR3 length is 12 residues. CDR3 nucleotides: TGCGCCAGCAGCCTGGATGCGAATGAGCAGTTCTTC. Protein product: CASSLDANEQFF.

This chain uses TRBV1 with TRBJ1-2. TRBV1 is marked as a pseudogene. The CDR3 totals 13 residues. This CDR3 is CTSSRDREGGYTF. The CDR3 nucleotides are TGCACCAGCAGCCGAGACAGGGAGGGTGGCTACACCTTC.